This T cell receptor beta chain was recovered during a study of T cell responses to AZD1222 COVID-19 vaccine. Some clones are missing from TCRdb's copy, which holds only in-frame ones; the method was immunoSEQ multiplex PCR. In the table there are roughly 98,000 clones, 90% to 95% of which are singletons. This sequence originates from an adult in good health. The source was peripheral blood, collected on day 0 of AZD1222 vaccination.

CDR3 sequence reads: CASSFYGRVQETQYF. The CDR3 DNA sequence: TGCGCCAGCAGCTTTTACGGCAGGGTTCAAGAGACCCAGTACTTC. The rearrangement uses TRBV5-1 and TRBJ2-5; TRBD1 is a possible D gene (5 bases). Germline V gives CDR1 SGHRS, CDR2 YFSETQ. V lost 2 bases and J 2 bases, leaving 13 bases between the germline ends. The CDR3 extends over 15 amino acids.